The text below deals with one T cell receptor beta chain. This entry is derived from a study of blood T cell repertoires in COVID-19. About the study: Some COVID-19 samples were acute and others convalescent; all came from the United States, Italy and Spain.

TCRdb's table, derived via immunoSEQ multiplex PCR, lists solely in-frame clones and lacks some. The sample includes about 160,000 clones, approximately 90% of them seen just once. The CDR3 sequence is 13 residues long. In germline, CDR1 is SGHVS, CDR2 FQNEAQ. V lost 1 base, J lost 6 bases, and 10 bases lay in between. Source material: peripheral blood. This chain uses TRBV7-8 with TRBJ2-7, with D perhaps TRBD2 (5 bases). The TCR comes from a woman in her 70s with COVID-19, enrolled during active disease. CDR3 in DNA: TGTGCCAGCAGCTTAGGGACTTCCATCGAGCAGTACTTC. Protein sequence: CASSLGTSIEQYF. Using reference TRBV7-8 and TRBJ2-7 for the parts outside the CDR3, the full variable domain is GAGVSQSPRYKVAKRGQDVALRCDPISGHVSLFWYQQALGQGPEFLTYFQNEAQLDKSGLPSDRFFAERPEGSVSTLKIQRTQQEDSAVYLCASSLGTSIEQYFGPGTRLTVT.